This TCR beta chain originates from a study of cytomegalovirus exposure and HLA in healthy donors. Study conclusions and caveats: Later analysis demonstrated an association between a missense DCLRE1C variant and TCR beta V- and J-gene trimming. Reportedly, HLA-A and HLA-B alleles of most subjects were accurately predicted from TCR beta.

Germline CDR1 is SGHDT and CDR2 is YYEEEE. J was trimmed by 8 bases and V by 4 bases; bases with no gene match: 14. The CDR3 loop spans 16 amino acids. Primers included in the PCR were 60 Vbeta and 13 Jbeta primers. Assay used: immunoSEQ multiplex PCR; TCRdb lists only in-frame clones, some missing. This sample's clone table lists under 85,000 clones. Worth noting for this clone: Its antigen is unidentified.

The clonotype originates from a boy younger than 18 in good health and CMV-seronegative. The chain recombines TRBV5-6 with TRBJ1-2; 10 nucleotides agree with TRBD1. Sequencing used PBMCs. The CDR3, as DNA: TGTGCCAGCAGCCTCGTCCCGGGACAGGGGCCGGGCGGCTACACCTTC. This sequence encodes CASSLVPGQGPGGYTF.